Each of the 3 T cell receptor beta chains below was sequenced from the same sample in a study of shared clonotypes between healthy human individuals. The naive CD8 fraction comprised CD45RO-negative cells positively selected for CCR7 and excluded terminally differentiated effector memory CD45RA+ cells. Sequencing used immunoSEQ multiplex PCR; TCRdb keeps in-frame clones, though not all of them. Here the sample spans 600,000 or so clones, roughly 98% being singletons. Sequences were obtained from naive CD8+ T cells sorted from blood. Source of these receptors: a man under 40 in good health.

This chain uses TRBV9 with TRBJ2-1; possibly TRBD2 for D (6 bases). Trimming took 0 bases from V and 6 from J, leaving 10 bases between them. Germline V lookup: CDR1 SGDLS, CDR2 YYNGEE. The CDR3 length is 14 residues. CDR3 nucleotide sequence: TGTGCCAGCAGCGTAGATTTGGGAGGCAATGAGCAGTTCTTC. As protein: CASSVDLGGNEQFF. The full variable domain, its missing parts supplied by reference TRBV9 and TRBJ2-1, is DSGVTQTPKHLITATGQRVTLRCSPRSGDLSVYWYQQSLDQGLQFLIQYYNGEERAKGNILERFSAQQFPDLHSELNLSSLELGDSALYFCASSVDLGGNEQFFGPGTRLTVL.

The chain carries TRBV11-2 and TRBJ2-1; TRBD2 matches at 11 bases. The CDR3 runs to 17 residues. V shed 1 base, J shed 7 bases, and the junction held 9 bases outside the gene matches. The germline V gene has CDR1 SGHAT and CDR2 FQNNGV. The CDR3 DNA reads TGTGCCAGCAGCTTAGGTAATAGCGGGAGGGCCAAGAATGAGCAGTTCTTC. Protein sequence: CASSLGNSGRAKNEQFF. Full variable domain (remainder filled in from reference TRBV11-2 and TRBJ2-1): EAGVAQSPRYKIIEKRQSVAFWCNPISGHATLYWYQQILGQGPKLLIQFQNNGVVDDSQLPKDRFSAERLKGVDSTLKIQPAKLEDSAVYLCASSLGNSGRAKNEQFFGPGTRLTVL.

The V call is TRBV2, the J call TRBJ2-7, with 7 positions matching TRBD1. The CDR3 is made up of 14 amino acids. Unmatched junction bases numbered 11, after V lost 6 bases and J lost 6 bases. CDR1 is SNHLY and CDR2 is FYNNEI in the germline V gene. The DNA of the CDR3 is TGTGCCAGCAGCCTAAGGGGGCCTTCCATCGAGCAGTACTTC. Translating it yields CASSLRGPSIEQYF.